Listed below are T cell receptor beta chains from one sample, sequenced in a study of shared clonotypes between healthy human individuals. The data were produced by immunoSEQ multiplex PCR, yet TCRdb's version contains in-frame clones alone and is incomplete. The data hold approximately 2,000,000 clones, with around 93% observed a single time. The specimen was naive CD8+ T cells from PBMCs. The source of these receptors is a man in his late teens or twenties in good health. Some clones in this sample may be carry-over from other donors' samples. CDR3s include the opening cysteine and the closing phenylalanine or tryptophan. D genes are given only for firm matches. Size tells how often a clone was seen (once, few, many) or the class of an expanded clone, and some rows leave it out.

CDR3aa: CASSPVDLYGYTF
CDR3nt: TGTGCCAGCAGCCCGGTGGATCTTTATGGCTACACCTTC
len: 13
v_gene: TRBV7-9
d_gene: NA
j_gene: TRBJ1-2
abundance: NA

CDR3aa: CASSVGGASSYEQYF
CDR3nt: TGTGCCAGCAGCGTAGGCGGGGCAAGCTCCTACGAGCAGTACTTC
len: 15
v_gene: TRBV9
d_gene: NA
j_gene: TRBJ2-7
abundance: NA

CDR3aa: CASSSWVGGVSGANVLTF
CDR3nt: TGTGCCAGCAGCTCCTGGGTAGGAGGGGTCTCTGGGGCCAACGTCCTGACTTTC
len: 18
v_gene: TRBV7-9
d_gene: NA
j_gene: TRBJ2-6
abundance: once

CDR3aa: CASSFSGSGGGTQYF
CDR3nt: TGTGCCAGCAGTTTCAGCGGGAGCGGGGGCGGTACGCAGTATTTT
len: 15
v_gene: TRBV27
d_gene: TRBD2
j_gene: TRBJ2-3
abundance: NA

CDR3aa: CAIGTGREVSYEQYF
CDR3nt: TGTGCCATCGGAACCGGGCGGGAGGTTTCCTACGAGCAGTACTTC
len: 15
v_gene: TRBV10-3
d_gene: TRBD2
j_gene: TRBJ2-7
abundance: NA

CDR3aa: CASSMDRGGQPQHF
CDR3nt: TGTGCCAGTAGTATGGACAGGGGGGGACAGCCCCAGCATTTT
len: 14
v_gene: TRBV19
d_gene: TRBD1
j_gene: TRBJ1-5
abundance: few

CDR3aa: CASSLSAGRDTQYF
CDR3nt: TGTGCCAGCAGTTTATCGGCGGGGAGAGATACGCAGTATTTT
len: 14
v_gene: TRBV28
d_gene: NA
j_gene: TRBJ2-3
abundance: NA

CDR3aa: CASSLGKTGGIVYGYTF
CDR3nt: TGTGCCAGCAGCTTAGGGAAGACAGGGGGCATTGTCTATGGCTACACCTTC
len: 17
v_gene: TRBV7-9
d_gene: TRBD1
j_gene: TRBJ1-2
abundance: NA

CDR3aa: CASSLGLAGDYEQYF
CDR3nt: TGTGCCAGCAGCTTGGGACTGGCGGGTGATTACGAGCAGTACTTC
len: 15
v_gene: TRBV5-6
d_gene: NA
j_gene: TRBJ2-7
abundance: once

CDR3aa: CASSPRRGRAPSTTHQPQHF
CDR3nt: TGTGCCAGCAGCCCTCGGAGGGGCAGAGCCCCATCTACTACCCATCAGCCCCAGCATTTT
len: 20
v_gene: TRBV21-1
d_gene: NA
j_gene: TRBJ1-5
abundance: NA

CDR3aa: CASTRDRGSYNEQFF
CDR3nt: TGTGCCAGCACGAGGGACAGGGGATCATACAATGAGCAGTTCTTC
len: 15
v_gene: TRBV6-1
d_gene: TRBD1
j_gene: TRBJ2-1
abundance: NA

CDR3aa: CASSPLMTSQFYEQYF
CDR3nt: TGCGCCAGCAGCCCCTTGATGACTAGTCAGTTTTACGAGCAGTACTTC
len: 16
v_gene: TRBV4-3
d_gene: NA
j_gene: TRBJ2-7
abundance: NA

CDR3aa: CASSFSPGARADTQYF
CDR3nt: TGTGCCAGCAGCTTCTCGCCAGGGGCGCGAGCAGATACGCAGTATTTT
len: 16
v_gene: TRBV7-9
d_gene: NA
j_gene: TRBJ2-3
abundance: NA

CDR3aa: CASSLSSGGYEKLFF
CDR3nt: TGTGCCAGCAGTTTATCGTCGGGAGGATATGAAAAACTGTTTTTT
len: 15
v_gene: TRBV27
d_gene: NA
j_gene: TRBJ1-4
abundance: NA

CDR3aa: CASSLGGQWNEQYF
CDR3nt: TGTGCCAGCAGCTTGGGGGGACAGTGGAACGAGCAGTACTTC
len: 14
v_gene: TRBV5-4
d_gene: TRBD1
j_gene: TRBJ2-7
abundance: NA

CDR3aa: CASSQTGFEQYF
CDR3nt: TGCGCCAGCAGCCAGACAGGGTTTGAGCAGTACTTC
len: 12
v_gene: TRBV4-1
d_gene: TRBD1
j_gene: TRBJ2-7
abundance: once

CDR3aa: CASSQDPQGKGNTEAFF
CDR3nt: TGCGCCAGCAGCCAAGATCCCCAGGGGAAAGGGAACACTGAAGCTTTCTTT
len: 17
v_gene: TRBV4-3
d_gene: NA
j_gene: TRBJ1-1
abundance: NA

CDR3aa: CASRTLAVSYNEQFF
CDR3nt: TGCGCCAGCAGAACCCTAGCGGTTTCCTACAATGAGCAGTTCTTC
len: 15
v_gene: TRBV5-1
d_gene: TRBD2
j_gene: TRBJ2-1
abundance: NA

CDR3aa: CASSFGGDTQYF
CDR3nt: TGTGCCAGCAGTTTTGGGGGAGATACGCAGTATTTT
len: 12
v_gene: TRBV28
d_gene: NA
j_gene: TRBJ2-3
abundance: NA

CDR3aa: CASRNAGTGGTEAFF
CDR3nt: TGTGCCAGCAGGAACGCCGGGACAGGCGGAACTGAAGCTTTCTTT
len: 15
v_gene: TRBV6-1
d_gene: TRBD1
j_gene: TRBJ1-1
abundance: NA

CDR3aa: CASRRGQGASTGELFF
CDR3nt: TGCGCCAGCAGACGGGGACAGGGGGCGAGCACCGGGGAGCTGTTTTTT
len: 16
v_gene: TRBV10-2
d_gene: TRBD1
j_gene: TRBJ2-2
abundance: NA

CDR3aa: CASSAYPGQGTLEAFF
CDR3nt: TGCGCCAGCAGCGCGTATCCGGGACAGGGGACTCTCGAAGCTTTCTTT
len: 16
v_gene: TRBV5-1
d_gene: TRBD1
j_gene: TRBJ1-1
abundance: NA

CDR3aa: CASSQEGLVPVDEQFF
CDR3nt: TGTGCCAGCAGCCAAGAAGGGCTAGTCCCAGTCGATGAGCAGTTCTTC
len: 16
v_gene: TRBV14
d_gene: NA
j_gene: TRBJ2-1
abundance: NA

CDR3aa: CASSPWGRTDTQYF
CDR3nt: TGTGCCAGCAGCCCCTGGGGGCGAACAGATACGCAGTATTTT
len: 14
v_gene: TRBV7-8
d_gene: NA
j_gene: TRBJ2-3
abundance: NA

CDR3aa: CASSIGTAYNEQFF
CDR3nt: TGTGCCAGTAGTATCGGGACAGCATACAATGAGCAGTTCTTC
len: 14
v_gene: TRBV19
d_gene: TRBD1
j_gene: TRBJ2-1
abundance: once

CDR3aa: CASSPLGESSYEQYF
CDR3nt: TGTGCCAGCAGCCCCCTCGGCGAGAGCTCCTACGAGCAGTACTTC
len: 15
v_gene: TRBV28
d_gene: NA
j_gene: TRBJ2-7
abundance: NA

CDR3aa: CASSLRAANEKLFF
CDR3nt: TGTGCCAGCAGCTTAAGGGCAGCTAATGAAAAACTGTTTTTT
len: 14
v_gene: TRBV7-9
d_gene: NA
j_gene: TRBJ1-4
abundance: NA

CDR3aa: CASSSMVGVPAGELFF
CDR3nt: TGTGCCAGCAGCTCAATGGTTGGCGTTCCAGCCGGGGAGCTGTTTTTT
len: 16
v_gene: TRBV5-4
d_gene: NA
j_gene: TRBJ2-2
abundance: NA

CDR3aa: CASSLLGEQYF
CDR3nt: TGTGCCAGCAGTTTACTTGGCGAGCAGTACTTC
len: 11
v_gene: TRBV28
d_gene: NA
j_gene: TRBJ2-7
abundance: NA

CDR3aa: CASLQQGSIGNTIYF
CDR3nt: TGTGCCAGCCTACAACAGGGTTCCATCGGAAACACCATATATTTT
len: 15
v_gene: TRBV7-9
d_gene: NA
j_gene: TRBJ1-3
abundance: NA

CDR3aa: CASTGRDHPNQEQFF
CDR3nt: TGTGCCAGCACGGGAAGGGACCACCCGAATCAGGAGCAGTTCTTC
len: 15
v_gene: TRBV7-9
d_gene: NA
j_gene: TRBJ2-1
abundance: NA

CDR3aa: CASSQGSDTQYF
CDR3nt: TGCGCCAGCAGTCAGGGGTCAGATACGCAGTATTTT
len: 12
v_gene: TRBV10-1
d_gene: NA
j_gene: TRBJ2-3
abundance: NA

CDR3aa: CASSVNQGPNYGYTF
CDR3nt: TGTGCCAGCAGCGTAAATCAGGGCCCTAACTATGGCTACACCTTC
len: 15
v_gene: TRBV9
d_gene: NA
j_gene: TRBJ1-2
abundance: NA

CDR3aa: CASSQIQGASYYNEQFF
CDR3nt: TGCGCCAGCAGCCAGATACAGGGGGCCTCCTACTACAATGAGCAGTTCTTC
len: 17
v_gene: TRBV4-1
d_gene: TRBD1
j_gene: TRBJ2-1
abundance: NA

CDR3aa: CASSEAPSGRQETQYF
CDR3nt: TGTGCCAGCAGTGAAGCGCCTAGCGGGAGGCAAGAGACCCAGTACTTC
len: 16
v_gene: TRBV6-1
d_gene: TRBD2
j_gene: TRBJ2-5
abundance: NA

CDR3aa: CASSLYAGVRYNEQFF
CDR3nt: TGTGCCAGCAGTTTGTATGCGGGAGTAAGGTACAATGAGCAGTTCTTC
len: 16
v_gene: TRBV27
d_gene: TRBD2
j_gene: TRBJ2-1
abundance: NA

CDR3aa: CASSGGLGQFF
CDR3nt: TGCGCCAGCAGTGGGGGGCTCGGGCAGTTCTTC
len: 11
v_gene: TRBV10-2
d_gene: NA
j_gene: TRBJ2-1
abundance: NA

CDR3aa: CASSIRQGEQETQYF
CDR3nt: TGTGCCAGTAGTATCCGACAGGGCGAACAAGAGACCCAGTACTTC
len: 15
v_gene: TRBV19
d_gene: TRBD1
j_gene: TRBJ2-5
abundance: NA

CDR3aa: CASSLGTSRSYEQYF
CDR3nt: TGTGCCAGCTCCCTCGGGACTAGCCGCTCCTACGAGCAGTACTTC
len: 15
v_gene: TRBV18
d_gene: TRBD2
j_gene: TRBJ2-7
abundance: NA

CDR3aa: CASSLSGSGYEQYF
CDR3nt: TGTGCCAGCAGCCTTAGCGGGAGTGGCTACGAGCAGTACTTC
len: 14
v_gene: TRBV7-9
d_gene: TRBD2
j_gene: TRBJ2-7
abundance: NA

CDR3aa: CASSQEGINEQFF
CDR3nt: TGCGCCAGCAGCCAAGAGGGAATCAATGAGCAGTTCTTC
len: 13
v_gene: TRBV4-1
d_gene: NA
j_gene: TRBJ2-1
abundance: NA

CDR3aa: CAWSPLGLGEQFF
CDR3nt: TGTGCCTGGAGTCCCTTGGGGTTGGGTGAGCAGTTCTTC
len: 13
v_gene: TRBV30
d_gene: NA
j_gene: TRBJ2-1
abundance: NA